The clone carrying this TCR beta chain was counted a few times. These data originate in a study of human T cells and chemical hapten exposure. The sample's time point: patch test 3, about 24 weeks after DPC sensitization. Treatment noted: therapeutic diphenylcyclopropenone sensitization with weekly scalp DPC. The CDR3 loop spans 17 amino acids. After removal of 5 bases from V and 3 bases from J, the junction contained 10 bases not matched to a gene. TCRdb re-called the RACE reads with MiXCR, one entry per CDR3 protein. The sample contains 97,000 or so distinct CDR3 sequences, 25% to 30% of which appear only once.

This sequence joins TRBV12-3 or TRBV12-4 and TRBJ2-7, with TRBD2 identical over 13 bases. The TCR comes from a middle-aged man with alopecia areata. Some clones in this sample may be carry-over from other donors' samples. This sample comprised whole blood, obtained in connection with sensitization to the hapten diphenylcyclopropenone (DPC). The CDR3 bases are TGTGCCAGCAGTCCGGGACTAGCGGGGACCTCCGGCTACGAGCAGTACTTC. Its translation is CASSPGLAGTSGYEQYF.